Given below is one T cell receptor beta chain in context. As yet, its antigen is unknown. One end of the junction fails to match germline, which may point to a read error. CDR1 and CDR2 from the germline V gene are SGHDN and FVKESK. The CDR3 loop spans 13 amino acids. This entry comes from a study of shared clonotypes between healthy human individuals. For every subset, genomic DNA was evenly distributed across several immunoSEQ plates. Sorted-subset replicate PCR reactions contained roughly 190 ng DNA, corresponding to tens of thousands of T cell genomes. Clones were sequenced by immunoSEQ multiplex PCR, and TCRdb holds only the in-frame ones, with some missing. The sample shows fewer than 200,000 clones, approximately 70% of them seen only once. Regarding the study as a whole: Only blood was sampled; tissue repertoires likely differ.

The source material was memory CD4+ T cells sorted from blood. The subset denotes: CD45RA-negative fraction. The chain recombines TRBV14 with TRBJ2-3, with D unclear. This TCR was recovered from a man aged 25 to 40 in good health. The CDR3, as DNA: TGTGCCAGCAGCCAAGATCAAGCCAGACCGAAAGCGTTT. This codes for CASSQDQARPKAF.